Shown below are 7 T cell receptor beta chains from a single sample sequenced in a study of blood T cell repertoires in COVID-19. Assay: immunoSEQ multiplex PCR; the TCRdb copy retains only in-frame clones and omits some. The sample has just under 65,000 clones, around 80% seen once. Material: peripheral blood. The source of these receptors is a human donor in a cohort sampled during active COVID-19.

The rearrangement links TRBV7-7 to TRBJ2-2; possible D gene TRBD1, 6 bases. The germline CDR1 and CDR2 sequences are SSHAT and FNYEAQ (reference sequence). The CDR3 loop spans 16 amino acids. Trimming shortened V by 2 bases and J by 4 bases, and 14 bases separated the two germline ends. The CDR3 bases are TGTGCCAGCAGCTTAAATCCAGGGGCGGGCACCGGGGAGCTGTTTTTT. Residues: CASSLNPGAGTGELFF.

The chain joins TRBV5-6 to TRBJ2-7; weak D call: TRBD1 (6 bases). The ends were cut back, 4 bases at V and 7 bases at J, with 18 bases in the middle. CDR3 length: 14 residues. Germline assignment: CDR1 SGHDT and CDR2 YYEEEE. CDR3 nucleotide sequence: TGTGCCAGCAGCACAAGGACAGCCTTACGGGAGCAGTACTTC. Encoded protein: CASSTRTALREQYF.

V usage is TRBV5-1 and J usage is TRBJ1-2, with 7 bases lining up with TRBD1. The CDR3 is 14 residues long. J lost 7 bases, V lost 0 bases, and 6 bases had no gene match. Per the germline V gene, CDR1 is SGHRS and CDR2 is YFSETQ. CDR3 in amino acids: CASSLEEGAGGYTF. The CDR3 nucleotides are TGCGCCAGCAGCTTGGAGGAGGGGGCAGGTGGCTACACCTTC.

This clone was observed once. The chain couples TRBV3-1 (or the pseudogene TRBV3-2) to TRBJ1-1; D remains ambiguous. CDR1 is LGHDT and CDR2 is YNNKEL in the germline V gene (reference sequence). This CDR3 is 12 amino acids long. The germline V and J ends were trimmed by 3 bases and 6 bases, with 8 bases remaining between them. The CDR3 coding sequence is TGTGCCAGCAGCCAGGATCGGGCTGAAGCTTTCTTT. Amino acid sequence: CASSQDRAEAFF.

J is TRBJ2-7 and V is TRBV10-1; 7 nucleotides line up with TRBD1. The germline V gene encodes CDR1 WNHNN and CDR2 SYGVQD (reference sequence). After removal of 7 bases from V and 1 base from J, the junction contained 10 bases not matched to a gene. This CDR3 spans 15 amino acids. The chain's CDR3 is CASIWDSPLSYEQYF. The CDR3 bases are TGCGCCAGCATCTGGGACAGTCCCCTTTCCTACGAGCAGTACTTC.

This clone was counted a few times. The V and J genes are TRBV3-1 (or the pseudogene TRBV3-2) and TRBJ2-3; D possibly corresponds to TRBD2 (7 bases). The V end was cut by 8 bases, the J end by 5 bases, with 14 bases between. The CDR3 length is 13 residues. The V gene's germline CDR1 is LGHDT and CDR2 YNNKEL (reference sequence). The CDR3, as DNA: TGTGCCAGCTCCCGGGGGGCCGAAGATACGCAGTATTTT. Amino acids: CASSRGAEDTQYF.

This clone was recorded a few times. The chain uses TRBV6-2 or TRBV6-3 and TRBJ1-5; no clear D. Trimming shortened V by 6 bases and J by 7 bases, and 13 bases separated the two germline ends. Looked up from germline, CDR1 is MNHEY and CDR2 is SVGEGT. The CDR3 loop spans 13 amino acids. The CDR3 here is CASSNPGSQPQHF. CDR3 sequence (DNA): TGTGCCAGCAGCAACCCCGGGAGCCAGCCCCAGCATTTT.